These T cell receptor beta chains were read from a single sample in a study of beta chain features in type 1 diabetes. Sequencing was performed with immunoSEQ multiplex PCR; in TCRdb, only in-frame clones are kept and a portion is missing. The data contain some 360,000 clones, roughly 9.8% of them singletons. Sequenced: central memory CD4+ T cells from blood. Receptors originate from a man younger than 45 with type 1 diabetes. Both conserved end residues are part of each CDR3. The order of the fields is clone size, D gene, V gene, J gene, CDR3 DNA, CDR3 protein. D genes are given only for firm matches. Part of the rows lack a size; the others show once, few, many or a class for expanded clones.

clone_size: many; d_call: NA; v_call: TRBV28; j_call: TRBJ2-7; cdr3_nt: TGTGCCAGCAGTTTAAAGGCCTACGAGCAGTACTTC; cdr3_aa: CASSLKAYEQYF
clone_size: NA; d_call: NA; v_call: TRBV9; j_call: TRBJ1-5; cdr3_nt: TGTGCCAGCAGCATCGGACGAGGGCTTGGGGAGCCCCAGCATTTT; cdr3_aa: CASSIGRGLGEPQHF
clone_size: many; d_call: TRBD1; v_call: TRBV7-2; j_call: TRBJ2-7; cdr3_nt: TGTGCCAGCAGCCAGGTGACAGGGGGCGGCAAGTACTTC; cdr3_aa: CASSQVTGGGKYF
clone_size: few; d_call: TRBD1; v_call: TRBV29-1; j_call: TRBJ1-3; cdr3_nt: TGCAGCGTTGTCGGACAGGGCTCTGGAAACACCATATATTTT; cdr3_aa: CSVVGQGSGNTIYF
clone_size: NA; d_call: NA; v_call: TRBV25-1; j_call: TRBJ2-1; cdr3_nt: TGTGCCAGCAGTCCCTCTTCTAGCAATGAGCAGTTCTTC; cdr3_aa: CASSPSSSNEQFF
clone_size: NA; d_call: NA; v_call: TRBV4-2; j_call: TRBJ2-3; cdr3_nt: TGTGCCAGCAGCTTTACCCGATTTAGCAGCACAGATACGCAGTATTTT; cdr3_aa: CASSFTRFSSTDTQYF
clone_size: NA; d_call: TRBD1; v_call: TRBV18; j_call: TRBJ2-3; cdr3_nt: TGTGCCAGCTCAACCGGGACAGACCTACTAACAGATACGCAGTATTTT; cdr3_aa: CASSTGTDLLTDTQYF
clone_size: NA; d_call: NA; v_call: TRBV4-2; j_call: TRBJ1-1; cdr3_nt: TGTGCCAGCAGCCAAGATCACGAGAACACTGAAGCTTTCTTT; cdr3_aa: CASSQDHENTEAFF
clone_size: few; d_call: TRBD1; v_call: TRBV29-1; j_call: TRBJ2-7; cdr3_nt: TGCAGCGTTACCGGACAGGGGTTACGCTACGAGCAGTACTTC; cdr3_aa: CSVTGQGLRYEQYF
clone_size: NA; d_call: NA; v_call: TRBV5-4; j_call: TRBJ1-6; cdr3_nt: TGTGCCAGCAGCGCGGACAGCGACAATTCACCCCTCCACTTT; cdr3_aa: CASSADSDNSPLHF
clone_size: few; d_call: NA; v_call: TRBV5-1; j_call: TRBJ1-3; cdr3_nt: TGCGCCAGCAGCTTGTCTCTCTCAGGGAGATCTGGAAACACCATATATTTT; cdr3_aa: CASSLSLSGRSGNTIYF
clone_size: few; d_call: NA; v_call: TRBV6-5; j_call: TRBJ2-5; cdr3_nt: TGTGCCAGCACTGACCTAGCTTCGAGCCAAGAGACCCAGTACTTC; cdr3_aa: CASTDLASSQETQYF
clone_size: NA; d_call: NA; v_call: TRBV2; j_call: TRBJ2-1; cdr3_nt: TGTGCCAGCAGTGAGACCCTCCCACATAATGAGCAGTTCTTC; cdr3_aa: CASSETLPHNEQFF
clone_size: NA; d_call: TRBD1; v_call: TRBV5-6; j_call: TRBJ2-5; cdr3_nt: TGTGCCAGCAGGTTGACAGGGGAAGAGACCCAGTACTTC; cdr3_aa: CASRLTGEETQYF